One and the same sample provided the 21 T cell receptor beta chains below, sequenced in a study of cytomegalovirus exposure and HLA in healthy donors. Assay: immunoSEQ multiplex PCR; the TCRdb copy retains only in-frame clones and omits some. The repertoire consists of about 280,000 clones, with 88% occurring once and the leading ten covering roughly 1%. The material sequenced was PBMCs. The source of these receptors is a woman younger than 35 in good health and CMV-seronegative.

The chain joins TRBV4-3 to TRBJ2-3; D may be TRBD1 (5 bases). Deletions cut 0 bases from V and 3 bases from J, with 10 bases between. CDR1 LGHNA and CDR2 YSLEER come from the germline V gene. The CDR3 totals 15 residues. The CDR3 loop is CASSQDRVGTDTQYF. The CDR3 DNA is TGCGCCAGCAGCCAAGACAGGGTGGGGACAGATACGCAGTATTTT.

The gene calls are TRBV28 and TRBJ2-3; possible D gene TRBD2, 6 bases. This CDR3 spans 12 amino acids. In germline, CDR1 is MDHEN, CDR2 SYDVKM. Deletions cut 9 bases from V and 2 bases from J, with 9 bases between. The CDR3 loop is CASGGVTDTQYF. CDR3 in DNA: TGTGCCAGTGGCGGGGTCACAGATACGCAGTATTTT.

The J gene is TRBJ2-3, the V gene TRBV18; D unresolved. CDR1 is KGHSH, CDR2 LQKENI, per germline. The CDR3 is 12 amino acids. V was pared by 2 bases and J by 4 bases, with 4 bases between. In DNA, the CDR3 is TGTGCCAGCTCACCAATAGCAGATACGCAGTATTTT. It encodes CASSPIADTQYF.

The rearrangement links TRBV28 to TRBJ1-3; D not resolved. V was clipped by 3 bases and J by 0 bases, with 9 bases between them. Per the germline V gene, CDR1 is MDHEN and CDR2 is SYDVKM. This CDR3 is built from 15 residues. The CDR3 DNA sequence: TGTGCCAGCAGTTTTCTCGGGAGCTCTGGAAACACCATATATTTT. Residues: CASSFLGSSGNTIYF.

The rearrangement uses TRBV5-6 and TRBJ1-5; 9 bases are shared with TRBD1. The CDR3 totals 16 residues. Germline CDR1 is SGHDT and CDR2 is YYEEEE. With V trimmed by 4 bases and J by 1 base, 6 bases remained unmatched. CDR3 residues: CASSPGQGLSNQPQHF. The CDR3 DNA reads TGTGCCAGCAGCCCAGGACAGGGGCTGAGCAATCAGCCCCAGCATTTT.

The chain uses TRBV7-3 and TRBJ1-2, with 9 positions matching TRBD1. Germline values: CDR1 SGHTA, CDR2 FQGTGA. The junction had 9 bases not matched to a gene; V was cut back by 5 bases and J by 8 bases. The CDR3 extends over 14 amino acids. The CDR3 region has the DNA TGTGCCAGCAGCCCCCGGACAGGGGAGGAGGGCTACACCTTC. This sequence encodes CASSPRTGEEGYTF.

The chain uses TRBV28 and TRBJ1-2; 7 positions match TRBD1. V shed 8 bases and J 8 bases; nucleotides not matched to a gene: 17. In germline, CDR1 is MDHEN, CDR2 SYDVKM. This CDR3 spans 15 amino acids. The CDR3 is CASGPGTAERWGYTF. As DNA, the CDR3 is TGTGCCAGCGGCCCCGGGACAGCCGAAAGATGGGGCTACACCTTC.

This clone was seen just once. The chain has TRBV30 and TRBJ2-1; 13 bases map to TRBD2. The length of the CDR3 is 17 residues. V was pared by 4 bases and J by 8 bases, with 14 bases of the junction left unmatched. The germline V gene has CDR1 GTSNPN and CDR2 SVGIG (reference sequence). The CDR3 nucleotides read TGTGCCTGGAATCAAGGATGGACTAGCGGGAGAAGCGATGAGCAGTTCTTC. Protein product: CAWNQGWTSGRSDEQFF.

The chain combines TRBV5-1 with TRBJ2-3; TRBD1 aligns across 7 bases. Germline CDR1 is SGHRS and CDR2 is YFSETQ. The CDR3 has 14 residues. V was pared by 4 bases and J by 2 bases, with 4 bases of the junction left unmatched. CDR3: CASSIDRDTDTQYF. DNA for the CDR3: TGCGCCAGCAGCATTGACAGGGACACAGATACGCAGTATTTT.

V is TRBV4-1 and J is TRBJ1-5; D remains unclear. Germline CDR1 MGHRA, CDR2 YSYEKL. This CDR3 has 16 amino acids. Trimming left V 1 base short and J 4 bases short, with 14 bases between. CDR3 DNA sequence: TGCGCCAGCAGCCAAGTAGTAACAGTCCCGAATCAGCCCCAGCATTTT. Translated: CASSQVVTVPNQPQHF.

This clone was observed a few times. The chain combines TRBV30 with TRBJ2-7; TRBD1 matches 10 bases. The CDR3 is 13 residues long. The J segment lost 5 bases and the V segment lost 1 base, leaving 2 bases of the junction unmatched. Looked up from germline, CDR1 is GTSNPN and CDR2 is SVGIG (reference sequence). The CDR3 DNA sequence: TGTGCCTGGAGTGCCGACAGGGGGCACGAGCAGTACTTC. It codes for CAWSADRGHEQYF.

The chain links TRBV29-1 to TRBJ2-1; 10 bases are shared with TRBD2. With V trimmed by 2 bases and J by 6 bases, 4 bases remained unmatched. Germline V gives CDR1 SQVTM, CDR2 ANQGSEA. This CDR3 region has 14 residues. This chain's CDR3 is CSVENPSGSNEQFF. In DNA form, the CDR3 reads TGCAGCGTTGAAAACCCTAGCGGGAGCAATGAGCAGTTCTTC.

The chain has TRBV5-1 and TRBJ2-7; 15 nucleotides line up with TRBD2. CDR3 size: 17 residues. J gave up 2 bases and V 4 bases, and 7 bases lay outside the gene matches. Germline CDR1 reads SGHRS; CDR2 reads YFSETQ. The CDR3, as DNA: TGCGCCAGCAGCGCGGGACTAGCGGGAGGCCAACCCTACGAGCAGTACTTC. Residues: CASSAGLAGGQPYEQYF.

The chain recombines TRBV5-4 with TRBJ2-1, with 10 bases identical to TRBD2. Germline V lookup: CDR1 SGHNT, CDR2 YYREEE (reference sequence). There are 16 residues in the CDR3. V shed 2 bases, J shed 1 base, and the junction held 3 bases outside the gene matches. This CDR3 is CASSFPAGGSYNEQFF. Written as DNA, the CDR3 is TGTGCCAGCAGCTTCCCAGCGGGAGGGTCCTACAATGAGCAGTTCTTC.

V is TRBV28 and J is TRBJ1-3, with D perhaps matching TRBD1 (6 bases). Trimming shortened V by 4 bases and J by 3 bases, and 7 bases separated the two germline ends. This CDR3 contains 13 residues. Germline V gives CDR1 MDHEN, CDR2 SYDVKM. The CDR3 DNA follows: TGTGCCAGCAGTTGGACAGTTGGAAACACCATATATTTT. Residues: CASSWTVGNTIYF.

The J gene is TRBJ2-2, the V gene TRBV9, with D tentatively TRBD1 (6 bases). V was trimmed by 4 bases and J by 0 bases, leaving 10 bases between them. The V gene's germline CDR1 is SGDLS and CDR2 YYNGEE. The CDR3 is 15 amino acids. The CDR3 region is CASSFDRTNTGELFF. The DNA of the CDR3 is TGTGCCAGCAGCTTTGACAGGACGAACACCGGGGAGCTGTTTTTT.

V and J are TRBV28 and TRBJ2-1, with TRBD2 matching over 8 bases. The germline V gene has CDR1 MDHEN and CDR2 SYDVKM. The CDR3 totals 12 residues. The DNA of the CDR3 is TGTCAGAGCGGGAGCTCCTACAATGAGCAGTTCTTC. Its protein is CQSGSSYNEQFF.

This chain uses TRBV5-6 with TRBJ1-3, with a weak D call TRBD1 (5 bases). Germline V lookup: CDR1 SGHDT, CDR2 YYEEEE. The germline V and J ends were trimmed by 4 bases and 4 bases, with 15 bases remaining between them. The CDR3 covers 15 residues. CDR3 amino acids: CASSPNLDSGNTIYF. In DNA, the CDR3 is TGTGCCAGCAGCCCAAACTTAGACAGCGGAAACACCATATATTTT. The complete variable domain, with remaining parts taken from reference TRBV5-6 and TRBJ1-3, reads DAGVTQSPTHLIKTRGQQVTLRCSPKSGHDTVSWYQQALGQGPQFIFQYYEEEERQRGNFPDRFSGHQFPNYSSELNVNALLLGDSALYLCASSPNLDSGNTIYFGEGSWLTVV.

The chain recombines TRBV19 with TRBJ1-2; 8 bases match TRBD1. The germline gives CDR1 LNHDA, CDR2 SQIVND (reference sequence). This CDR3 spans 15 amino acids. Trimming took 5 bases from V and 3 from J; bases not matched to a gene: 8. This CDR3 is CASSPRQGQDYGYTF. CDR3 in DNA: TGTGCCAGTAGTCCAAGACAGGGGCAGGACTATGGCTACACCTTC.

The V and J genes are TRBV2 and TRBJ2-1, with 9 nucleotides matching TRBD2. Unmatched junction bases numbered 18, after V lost 6 bases and J lost 6 bases. There are 18 residues in the CDR3. CDR1 and CDR2 (germline): SNHLY, FYNNEI. The CDR3 nucleotides are TGTGCCAGCAGGGACCGGGCTAGCGGGACACTTCATTCCAATGAGCAGTTCTTC. Protein: CASRDRASGTLHSNEQFF.

J is TRBJ2-1 and V is TRBV15; 13 nucleotides agree with TRBD2. The CDR3 extends over 18 amino acids. Germline lookup yields CDR1 LNHNV and CDR2 YYDKDF (reference sequence). The junction had 18 bases not matched to a gene; V was cut back by 6 bases and J by 10 bases. The DNA for the CDR3 is TGTGCCACCAGGGGGACTAGCGGGACCCAAACCCCACTCGGGGAGCAGTTCTTC. Its protein is CATRGTSGTQTPLGEQFF.